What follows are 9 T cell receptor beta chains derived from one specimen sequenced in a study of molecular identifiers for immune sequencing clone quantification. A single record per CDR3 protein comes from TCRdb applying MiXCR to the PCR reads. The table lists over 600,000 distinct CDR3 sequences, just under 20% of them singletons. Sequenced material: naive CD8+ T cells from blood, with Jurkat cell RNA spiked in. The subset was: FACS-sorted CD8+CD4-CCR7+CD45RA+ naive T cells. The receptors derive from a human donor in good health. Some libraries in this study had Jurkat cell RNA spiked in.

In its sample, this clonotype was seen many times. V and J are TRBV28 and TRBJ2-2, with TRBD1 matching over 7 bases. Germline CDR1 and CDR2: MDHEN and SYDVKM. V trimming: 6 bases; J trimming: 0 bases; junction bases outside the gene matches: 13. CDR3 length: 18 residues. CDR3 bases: TGTGCCAGCAGGAGAAGACAGGGAAGCCTTGCGAACACCGGGGAGCTGTTTTTT. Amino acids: CASRRRQGSLANTGELFF.

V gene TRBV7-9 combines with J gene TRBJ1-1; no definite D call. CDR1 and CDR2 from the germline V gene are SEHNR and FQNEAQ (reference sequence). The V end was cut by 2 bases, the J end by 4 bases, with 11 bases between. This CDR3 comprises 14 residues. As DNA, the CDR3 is TGTGCCAGCAGCTTAACGTCCGAGAGCACTGAAGCTTTCTTT. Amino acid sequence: CASSLTSESTEAFF.

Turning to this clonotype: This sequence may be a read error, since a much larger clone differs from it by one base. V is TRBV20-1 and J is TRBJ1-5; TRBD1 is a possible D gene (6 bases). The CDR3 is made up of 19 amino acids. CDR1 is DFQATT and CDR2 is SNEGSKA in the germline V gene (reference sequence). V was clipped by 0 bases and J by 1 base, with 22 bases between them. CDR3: CSARDGRNGGPGSNQPQHF. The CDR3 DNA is TGCAGTGCTAGAGATGGCCGAAACGGGGGGCCCGGGAGCAATCAGCCCCAGCATTTT.

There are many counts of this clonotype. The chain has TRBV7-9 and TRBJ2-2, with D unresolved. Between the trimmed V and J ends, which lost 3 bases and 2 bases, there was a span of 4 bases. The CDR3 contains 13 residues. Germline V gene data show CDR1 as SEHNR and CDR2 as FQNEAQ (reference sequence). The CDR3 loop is CASSFSNTGELFF. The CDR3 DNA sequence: TGTGCCAGCAGCTTCTCTAACACCGGGGAGCTGTTTTTT. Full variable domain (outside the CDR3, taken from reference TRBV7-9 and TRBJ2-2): DTGVSQNPRHKITKRGQNVTFRCDPISEHNRLYWYRQTLGQGPEFLTYFQNEAQLEKSRLLSDRFSAERPKGSFSTLEIQRTEQGDSAMYLCASSFSNTGELFFGEGSRLTVL.

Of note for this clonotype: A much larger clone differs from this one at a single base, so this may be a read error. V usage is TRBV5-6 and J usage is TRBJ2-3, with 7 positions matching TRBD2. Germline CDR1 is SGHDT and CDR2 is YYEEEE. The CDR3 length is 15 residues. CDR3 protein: CASSWGRDPTDTRYF. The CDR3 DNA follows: TGTGCCAGCAGCTGGGGGAGGGACCCCACAGATACGCGGTATTTT.

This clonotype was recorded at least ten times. The CDR3 sequence: CASSQVLAEPLTDTQYF. The CDR3 DNA is TGCGCCAGCAGCCAAGTTCTAGCGGAACCGCTCACAGATACGCAGTATTTT. This rearrangement joins TRBV4-3 to TRBJ2-3; 7 bases align to TRBD2. The junction had 9 bases not matched to a gene; V was cut back by 1 base and J by 2 bases. The V gene's germline CDR1 is LGHNA and CDR2 YSLEER. The CDR3 is made up of 17 amino acids.

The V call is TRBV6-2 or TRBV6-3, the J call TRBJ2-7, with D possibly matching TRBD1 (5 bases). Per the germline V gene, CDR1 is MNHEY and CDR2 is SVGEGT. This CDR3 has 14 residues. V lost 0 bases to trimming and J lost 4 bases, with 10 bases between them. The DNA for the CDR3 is TGTGCCAGCAGTTACTCGAATTCAGGGTACGAGCAGTACTTC. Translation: CASSYSNSGYEQYF.

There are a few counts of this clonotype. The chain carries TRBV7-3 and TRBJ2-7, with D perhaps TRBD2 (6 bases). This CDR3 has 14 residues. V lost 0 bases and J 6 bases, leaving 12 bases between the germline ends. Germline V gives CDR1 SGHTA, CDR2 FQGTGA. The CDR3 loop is CASSLTGGAGEQYF. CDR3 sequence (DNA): TGTGCCAGCAGCTTAACAGGCGGGGCAGGCGAGCAGTACTTC.

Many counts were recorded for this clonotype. For the CDR3, the DNA is TGCGCCAGCAGGGGCGAAGATTACAATGAGCAGTTCTTC. Protein: CASRGEDYNEQFF. This sequence joins TRBV5-1 and TRBJ2-1; D call uncertain. Germline values: CDR1 SGHRS, CDR2 YFSETQ. Trimming pared 5 bases from V and 4 bases from J, leaving 10 bases between. This CDR3 spans 13 amino acids.